The rows below give T cell receptor beta chains drawn from one sample of a study of blood T cell repertoires in COVID-19. This table comes from immunoSEQ multiplex PCR, and its TCRdb copy is limited to in-frame clones, with some not included. The sample yields about 140,000 clones, around 84% seen once. Material: peripheral blood. The receptors derive from a man aged 55 to 70 with active or convalescent COVID-19. Both conserved end residues are part of each CDR3. Each record gives: clone size, J gene, D gene, V gene, CDR3 DNA, CDR3 protein. A D gene is named only where the DNA matches it firmly. The size of a clone is reported for some rows only, either as once, few or many, or as a class for expanded clones.

. TRBJ1-2 . TRBV6-2/TRBV6-3 TGTGCCAGCAGCCCACCAACTTCGTATCAGGGCTATGGCTACACCTTC CASSPPTSYQGYGYTF
. TRBJ1-5 . TRBV4-3 TGCGCCAGCAGCCAAGCGACAGGTCGGCCCCAGCATTTT CASSQATGRPQHF
. TRBJ1-1 TRBD1 TRBV19 TGTGCCAGTAGTACCGGGACAGTCGAAGCTTTCTTT CASSTGTVEAFF
. TRBJ1-2 . TRBV5-6 TGTGCCAGCAGCTTGAAGGGGTTTCTTGGCTACACCTTC CASSLKGFLGYTF
. TRBJ2-5 TRBD2 TRBV10-3 TGTGCCATCAGTGACGGGGTCGGGGGGTCCCAGTACTTC CAISDGVGGSQYF
. TRBJ1-1 TRBD1 TRBV4-3 TGCGCCAGCAGCCAAGATTTGGGACAGATGCGAGGGACTGAAGCTTTCTTT CASSQDLGQMRGTEAFF
. TRBJ2-1 TRBD2 TRBV24-1 TGTGCCACCAGTGACCCTAGAAAGGGGACTAGCGGGAGCTCCTACAATGAGCAGTTCTTC CATSDPRKGTSGSSYNEQFF
. TRBJ2-7 TRBD1 TRBV12-3/TRBV12-4 TGTGCCAGCAGTACGGACAGGGGCTACGAGCAGTACTTC CASSTDRGYEQYF
. TRBJ2-1 TRBD1 TRBV7-9 TGTGCCAGCAGCCCCGAGGGACAGGGCTACAATGAGCAGTTCTTC CASSPEGQGYNEQFF
. TRBJ2-5 TRBD1 TRBV2 TGTGCCAGCAGTGTTGACAGGGGCCAAGAGACCCAGTACTTC CASSVDRGQETQYF
once TRBJ1-5 . TRBV9 TGTGCCAGCAGCGTAGACGCGGGGGTCAATCAGCCCCAGCATTTT CASSVDAGVNQPQHF
. TRBJ2-3 TRBD2 TRBV4-3 TGCGCCAGCAGCTCCAGACTAGCGGGGGTCCGCACAGATACGCAGTATTTT CASSSRLAGVRTDTQYF
. TRBJ2-5 . TRBV7-9 TGTGCCAGCAGCTTAATCTCTGGCGGGGAGACCCAGTACTTC CASSLISGGETQYF
. TRBJ2-7 . TRBV5-1 TGCGCCAGCGCCAGGGACATCTCCTACGAGCAGTACTTC CASARDISYEQYF
. TRBJ2-5 TRBD2 TRBV6-2/TRBV6-3 TGTGCCAGCAGTTACCCAAGCGGGGGAGAGACCCAGTACTTC CASSYPSGGETQYF
. TRBJ1-1 TRBD1 TRBV6-2/TRBV6-3 TGTGCCAGCAGTTACTCAGGGGGCAGGTTTACTGAAGCTTTCTTT CASSYSGGRFTEAFF
. TRBJ2-1 . TRBV7-9 TGTGCCAGCAGCCCGAGGGTGGGCCCTTTCTTC CASSPRVGPFF
. TRBJ2-3 TRBD2 TRBV11-3 TGTGCCAGCAGCTTCGGGACTAGCGGTAGCACAGATACGCAGTATTTT CASSFGTSGSTDTQYF
. TRBJ1-4 TRBD1 TRBV4-3 TGCGCCAGCAGCCAAGGACAGGGCGTTGAAAAACTGTTTTTT CASSQGQGVEKLFF
few TRBJ2-2 . TRBV11-2 TGTGCCAGCAGCTTACGGACGGGAAACACCGGGGAGCTGTTTTTT CASSLRTGNTGELFF
few TRBJ1-2 TRBD1 TRBV24-1 TGTGCCACCAGTGATACCTACAGGGGTGGCTACACCTTC CATSDTYRGGYTF
. TRBJ1-2 . TRBV27 TGTGCCAGCAGTCTTGCGAACTATGGCTACACCTTC CASSLANYGYTF
. TRBJ1-1 . TRBV5-4 TGTGCCAGCAGCTTGCGGGAAGGGATGAACACTGAAGCTTTCTTT CASSLREGMNTEAFF
. TRBJ1-3 . TRBV30 TGTGCCTGGAGTGTAAAGCCCGGGGGAAACACCATATATTTT CAWSVKPGGNTIYF
. TRBJ2-1 . TRBV20-1 TGCAGTGCTAGCGAGTTTAGTGAGCAGTTCTTC CSASEFSEQFF
. TRBJ1-4 . TRBV30 TGTGCCTGGAGTGTAGGGACTGGCGAAAAACTGTTTTTT CAWSVGTGEKLFF
. TRBJ1-1 TRBD1 TRBV7-9 TGTGCCAGCAGCTTAGCTGCGGGACAGTTGGAAGCTTTCTTT CASSLAAGQLEAFF
few TRBJ1-1 . TRBV18 TGTGCCAGCTCACCTACCTCCGACCCAGGGTCTGAAGCTTTCTTT CASSPTSDPGSEAFF
. TRBJ1-3 . TRBV30 TGTGCCTGGACAGCAGGGCACTCTGGAAACACCATATATTTT CAWTAGHSGNTIYF
. TRBJ2-3 . TRBV11-2 TGTGCCAGCAGCAAAACACAGGGAGGGGATACGCAGTATTTT CASSKTQGGDTQYF
. TRBJ2-4 TRBD2 TRBV3-1/TRBV3-2 TGTGCCAGCAGCCTCCAGCGGGAGGGCAACATTCAGTACTTC CASSLQREGNIQYF
. TRBJ1-6 . TRBV12-5 TGTGCTAGTGGTTTGGTATTCAGGGAAGTGGTGGGCTCACCCCTCCACTTT CASGLVFREVVGSPLHF
. TRBJ2-7 . TRBV7-2 TGTGCCAGCAGCTTAGTTATCGCCGGGGAGCAGTACTTC CASSLVIAGEQYF
. TRBJ2-1 TRBD2 TRBV4-3 TGCGCCAGCAGCCTCGGCCTAAGCGGGATGGTTAACAATGAGCAGTTCTTC CASSLGLSGMVNNEQFF
once TRBJ2-3 TRBD1 TRBV18 TGTGCCAGCTCACCAACGCGCCCAGGGGGAATCACAGATACGCAGTATTTT CASSPTRPGGITDTQYF
once TRBJ1-6 TRBD1 TRBV7-2 TGTGCCAGCAGCCCACTGGGCAGGGGGGCCCTCCACTTT CASSPLGRGALHF
. TRBJ1-2 TRBD1 TRBV7-9 TGTGCCAGCAGCTTAGGGACAGGGGGCGCGTATGGCTACACCTTC CASSLGTGGAYGYTF
. TRBJ1-1 TRBD1 TRBV20-1 TGCAGTGCTAGTAAGACAGGGAGCCGACTTAACACTGAAGCTTTCTTT CSASKTGSRLNTEAFF
. TRBJ1-1 . TRBV10-3 TGTGCCATCAGTGAGGGGGGGATGAACACTGAAGCTTTCTTT CAISEGGMNTEAFF
. TRBJ1-5 . TRBV19 TGTGCCAGTAGTAAGGGAGGGGGAAGGAACAATCAGCCCCAGCATTTT CASSKGGGRNNQPQHF
. TRBJ2-1 TRBD2 TRBV24-1 TGTGCCACCAGTGCCCCCGTGACTAGCGGGACGCCCTACAATGAGCAGTTCTTC CATSAPVTSGTPYNEQFF